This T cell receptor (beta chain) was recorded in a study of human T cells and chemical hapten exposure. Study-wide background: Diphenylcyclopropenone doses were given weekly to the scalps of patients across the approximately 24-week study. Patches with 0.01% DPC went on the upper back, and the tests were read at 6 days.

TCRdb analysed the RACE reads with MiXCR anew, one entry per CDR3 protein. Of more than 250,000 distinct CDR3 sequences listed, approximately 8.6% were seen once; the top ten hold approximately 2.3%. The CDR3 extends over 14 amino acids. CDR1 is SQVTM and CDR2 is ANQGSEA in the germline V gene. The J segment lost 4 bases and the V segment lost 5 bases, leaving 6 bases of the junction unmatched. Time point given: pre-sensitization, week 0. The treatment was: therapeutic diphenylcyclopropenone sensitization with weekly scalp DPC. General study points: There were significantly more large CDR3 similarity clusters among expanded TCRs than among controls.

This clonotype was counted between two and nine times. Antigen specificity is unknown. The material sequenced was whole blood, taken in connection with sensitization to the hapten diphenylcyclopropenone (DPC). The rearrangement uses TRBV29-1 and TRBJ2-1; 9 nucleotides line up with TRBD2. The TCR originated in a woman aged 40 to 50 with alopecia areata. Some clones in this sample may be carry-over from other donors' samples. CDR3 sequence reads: CSVPQAGGYNEQFF. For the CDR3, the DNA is TGCAGCGTTCCCCAAGCGGGAGGATACAATGAGCAGTTCTTC.